The 31 T cell receptor beta chains reported below all come from one sample, sequenced in a study of T cell responses to AZD1222 COVID-19 vaccine. TCRdb's table, derived via immunoSEQ multiplex PCR, lists solely in-frame clones and lacks some. Of tens of thousands of clones listed, more than 70% are singletons. The sample in question was peripheral blood, obtained on day 0 of AZD1222 vaccination. Receptors were obtained from an adult in good health.

The chain is built from TRBV27 and TRBJ2-1, with 7 bases matching TRBD2. Germline CDR1 and CDR2: MNHEY and SMNVEV (reference sequence). This CDR3 is 16 amino acids long. V shed 3 bases, J shed 2 bases, and the junction held 7 bases outside the gene matches. CDR3 sequence (DNA): TGTGCCAGCAGTTTGGGTCCGGCGGGGGCCTACAATGAGCAGTTCTTC. Translation gives CASSLGPAGAYNEQFF.

The chain combines TRBV2 with TRBJ1-1; the match to TRBD1 covers 12 bases. From germline, CDR1 is SNHLY and CDR2 FYNNEI. V gave up 8 bases and J gave up 5 bases; unmatched junction bases: 12. This CDR3 contains 16 residues. DNA for the CDR3: TGTGCCAGCTGGGGACAGGGGGCCTTATTTGGGACTGAAGCTTTCTTT. This encodes CASWGQGALFGTEAFF.

The chain links TRBV7-9 to TRBJ2-1; D perhaps matches TRBD2 (6 bases). V was trimmed by 5 bases and J by 3 bases, leaving 14 bases between them. The CDR3 covers 15 residues. From germline, CDR1 is SEHNR and CDR2 FQNEAQ (reference sequence). The CDR3 protein is CASSLRGQVYNEQFF. For the CDR3, the DNA is TGTGCCAGCAGCCTGCGGGGCCAAGTCTACAATGAGCAGTTCTTC.

J is TRBJ2-4 and V is TRBV5-1; D unresolved. The CDR3 has 11 residues. Per germline, CDR1 SGHRS and CDR2 YFSETQ. V shed 5 bases and J shed 3 bases, with 3 bases lying between them. The CDR3 DNA reads TGCGCCAGCAGTGACAAAAACATTCAGTACTTC. Translated: CASSDKNIQYF.

Written as DNA, the CDR3 is TGTGCCAGCAGCACACTAGCTCAGGGGTTCTACGAGCAGTACTTC. Encoded protein: CASSTLAQGFYEQYF. The chain recombines TRBV7-2 with TRBJ2-7; D possibly uses TRBD1 or TRBD2 (6 bases each). Trimming removed 5 bases at V and 3 bases at J, with 17 bases between. This CDR3 region has 15 residues. Germline V gives CDR1 SGHTA, CDR2 FQGNSA.

The chain combines TRBV5-1 with TRBJ1-5; tentatively, D is TRBD1 (5 bases). From germline, CDR1 is SGHRS and CDR2 YFSETQ. Trimming cost V 0 bases and J 8 bases, with 15 bases left between them. This CDR3 contains 15 residues. CDR3 loop: CASSLEGRSMEPQHF. CDR3 sequence (DNA): TGCGCCAGCAGCTTGGAGGGACGGAGCATGGAGCCCCAGCATTTT.

The V gene is TRBV21-1, the J gene TRBJ1-5. TRBV21-1 is termed a pseudogene. The CDR3 loop spans 15 amino acids. The CDR3 loop is CATPNWAGHGGPQHF. CDR3 in DNA: TGTGCCACCCCCAATTGGGCAGGCCATGGAGGGCCCCAGCATTTT.

This chain uses TRBV27 with TRBJ2-7; 7 positions agree with TRBD1. Per the germline V gene, CDR1 is MNHEY and CDR2 is SMNVEV (reference sequence). There are 14 residues in the CDR3. V dropped 6 bases and J dropped 2; count of bases not matched to a gene: 7. The chain's CDR3 is CASRRQGQTYEQYF. Written as DNA, the CDR3 is TGTGCCAGCAGGAGACAGGGACAAACCTACGAGCAGTACTTC.

This rearrangement joins TRBV5-1 to TRBJ2-5, with unresolved D. Germline-derived CDR1 and CDR2 are SGHRS and YFSETQ. Trimming removed 3 bases from V and 3 bases from J, with 9 bases in between. The CDR3 totals 13 residues. The CDR3 nucleotides are TGCGCCAGCAGCTGGTCACCTGAAGAGACCCAGTACTTC. Translating it yields CASSWSPEETQYF.

V gene TRBV27 combines with J gene TRBJ2-1; D is possibly TRBD1 or TRBD2 (5 bases each). V lost 3 bases to trimming and J lost 4 bases, with 10 bases between them. Germline values: CDR1 MNHEY, CDR2 SMNVEV (reference sequence). The CDR3 is 14 residues long. DNA for the CDR3: TGTGCCAGCAGTTTTCGGGGCCCGTACAATGAGCAGTTCTTC. Translation: CASSFRGPYNEQFF.

Of note for this clone: This same CDR3 is encoded by further DNA sequences in the sample. The genes are TRBV5-1 and TRBJ1-2; D uncertain. The V and J ends lost 0 bases and 5 bases respectively, with 8 bases between them. CDR3 length: 13 residues. The germline V gene has CDR1 SGHRS and CDR2 YFSETQ. The CDR3 sequence is CASSLGRLYGYTF. CDR3 DNA sequence: TGCGCCAGCAGCTTGGGACGGCTATATGGCTACACCTTC.

V gene TRBV11-3 combines with J gene TRBJ2-1; D perhaps matches TRBD1 (7 bases). The germline V gene has CDR1 SGHNT and CDR2 YENEEA. The CDR3 runs 15 residues. V lost 5 bases and J 7 bases, leaving 18 bases between the germline ends. In DNA, the CDR3 is TGTGCCAGCAGCCCGCAGGGGGGCTCAGCGAATGAGCAGTTCTTC. This codes for CASSPQGGSANEQFF. The variable domain in full, completed from reference TRBV11-3 and TRBJ2-1, reads EAGVVQSPRYKIIEKKQPVAFWCNPISGHNTLYWYLQNLGQGPELLIRYENEEAVDDSQLPKDRFSAERLKGVDSTLKIQPAELGDSAVYLCASSPQGGSANEQFFGPGTRLTVL.

This chain uses TRBV4-1 with TRBJ2-7; 7 bases are shared with TRBD1. CDR1 is MGHRA and CDR2 is YSYEKL in the germline V gene. This CDR3 comprises 16 residues. Trimming removed 3 bases from V and 1 base from J; junction bases left unmatched: 9. The CDR3 bases are TGCGCCAGCAGCCATACGTCCGGGACAGCGTCCTACGAGCAGTACTTC. It translates to CASSHTSGTASYEQYF.

This clone was seen only a few times. This chain links TRBV6-5 with TRBJ2-7; 8 nucleotides match TRBD1. V shed 4 bases and J 6 bases; nucleotides not matched to a gene: 14. The CDR3 spans 16 residues. Germline V gives CDR1 MNHEY, CDR2 SVGAGI. The CDR3 spells CASSSVRQGRQGEQYF. The CDR3 DNA follows: TGTGCCAGCAGTTCCGTAAGACAGGGGAGACAGGGCGAGCAGTACTTC.

This clone was observed once. The chain is built from TRBV7-6 and TRBJ2-5, with D perhaps matching TRBD2 (5 bases). Germline V lookup: CDR1 SGHVS, CDR2 FNYEAQ. With 1 base removed from V and 4 bases from J, the gap between germline ends came to 13 bases. The CDR3 has 15 residues. CDR3 protein: CASSLGVGVLETQYF. Written as DNA, the CDR3 is TGTGCCAGCAGCTTAGGGGTCGGGGTATTAGAGACCCAGTACTTC.

V is TRBV3-1 (or the pseudogene TRBV3-2) and J is TRBJ2-7; 11 bases match TRBD2. With V trimmed by 4 bases and J by 4 bases, 6 bases remained unmatched. In germline, CDR1 is LGHDT, CDR2 YNNKEL (reference sequence). This CDR3 has 15 amino acids. The CDR3 loop reads CASSRPTSGVYEQYF. The CDR3 region has the DNA TGTGCCAGCAGCCGACCGACTAGCGGGGTATACGAGCAGTACTTC.

This clone was observed a handful of times. This chain uses TRBV6-1 with TRBJ2-2; TRBD1 aligns across 9 bases. CDR1 MNHNS and CDR2 SASEGT come from the germline V gene. The CDR3 covers 16 residues. Unmatched junction bases numbered 5, after V lost 4 bases and J lost 2 bases. CDR3 nucleotides: TGTGCCAGCAGTGCTGGGACAGGGATTAACACCGGGGAGCTGTTTTTT. Protein sequence: CASSAGTGINTGELFF.

This chain joins TRBV5-4 and TRBJ1-1, with D hard to call. The ends were cut back, 4 bases at V and 6 bases at J, with 16 bases in the middle. Looked up from germline, CDR1 is SGHNT and CDR2 is YYREEE (reference sequence). The length of the CDR3 is 14 residues. This CDR3 reads CASSPPSGIAEAFF. The DNA of the CDR3 is TGTGCCAGCAGCCCTCCTTCGGGGATCGCTGAAGCTTTCTTT. Filled out from reference TRBV5-4 and TRBJ1-1, the complete variable domain reads ETGVTQSPTHLIKTRGQQVTLRCSSQSGHNTVSWYQQALGQGPQFIFQYYREEENGRGNFPPRFSGLQFPNYSSELNVNALELDDSALYLCASSPPSGIAEAFFGQGTRLTVV.

This chain links TRBV5-1 with TRBJ1-1, with D unclear. The ends were cut back, 0 bases at V and 1 base at J, with 7 bases in the middle. The CDR3 extends over 14 amino acids. Germline values: CDR1 SGHRS, CDR2 YFSETQ. The CDR3 DNA reads as TGCGCCAGCAGCTTGGTACAGACGAACACTGAAGCTTTCTTT. Translation: CASSLVQTNTEAFF.

The chain has TRBV21-1 and TRBJ2-7; the D segment call TRBD2 is taken from the table without a DNA check. TRBV21-1 is an annotated pseudogene. CDR3 length equals 21 residues. CDR3 loop: CASSKTSPKTSGGSPSYEQYF. CDR3 DNA sequence: TGTGCCAGCAGCAAAACATCTCCAAAGACTAGCGGGGGCTCCCCTTCCTACGAGCAGTACTTC.

The J gene is TRBJ1-1, the V gene TRBV6-5; perhaps TRBD1 as D (6 bases). Trimming removed 6 bases from V and 4 bases from J, with 15 bases in between. The CDR3 is 14 amino acids. CDR1 and CDR2 (germline): MNHEY, SVGAGI. CDR3 in DNA: TGTGCCAGCAGAGTTCCAGGGGTGCCCACTGAAGCTTTCTTT. Amino acid sequence: CASRVPGVPTEAFF.

This chain connects TRBV5-1 to TRBJ2-3, with D possibly being TRBD2 (5 bases). Deletions cut 0 bases from V and 3 bases from J, with 11 bases between. This CDR3 contains 15 residues. The germline gives CDR1 SGHRS, CDR2 YFSETQ. In nucleotides, the CDR3 is TGCGCCAGCAGCTTGGGGTTGGAGGTGACAGATACGCAGTATTTT. The encoded protein is CASSLGLEVTDTQYF.

This clone came up once. V gene TRBV6-5 combines with J gene TRBJ1-6, with a tentative D call TRBD1 (6 bases). The CDR3 runs to 14 residues. Germline values: CDR1 MNHEY, CDR2 SVGAGI. V lost 11 bases to trimming and J lost 4 bases, with 15 bases between them. CDR3 DNA: TGTGCCTCTCGGGGGCCGGGGTATAATTCACCCCTCCACTTT. Translation gives CASRGPGYNSPLHF.

This clone was detected only a few times. This rearrangement joins TRBV6-2 or TRBV6-3 to TRBJ2-7, with 9 nucleotides matching TRBD2. CDR1 and CDR2 from the germline V gene are MNHEY and SVGEGT. The CDR3 is made up of 15 amino acids. The V gene end was trimmed by 6 bases and the J gene end by 3 bases; junction bases not matched to a gene: 9. The DNA for the CDR3 is TGTGCCAGCAGCAGAAGCGGGGGGCGATTCTACGAGCAGTACTTC. Amino acids: CASSRSGGRFYEQYF.

This chain links TRBV4-2 with TRBJ2-7; perhaps D is TRBD1 or TRBD2 (5 bases each). Trimming took off 4 bases at V and 2 bases at J, with 15 bases between the two ends. This CDR3 is 15 amino acids long. The germline V gene encodes CDR1 LGHNA and CDR2 YNFKEQ. CDR3 loop: CASSLEGSQTYEQYF. DNA of the CDR3: TGTGCCAGCAGCCTAGAGGGGTCGCAGACCTACGAGCAGTACTTC.

The J gene is TRBJ1-1, the V gene TRBV5-4; D not resolved. The V end was cut by 0 bases, the J end by 0 bases, with 9 bases between. In germline, CDR1 is SGHNT, CDR2 YYREEE (reference sequence). The CDR3 runs to 15 residues. CDR3 in DNA: TGTGCCAGCAGCTTGGGGACCGGATTGAACACTGAAGCTTTCTTT. Translation: CASSLGTGLNTEAFF.

V gene TRBV3-1 (or the pseudogene TRBV3-2) combines with J gene TRBJ1-5; D uncertain. Germline CDR1 LGHDT, CDR2 YNNKEL (reference sequence). This CDR3 region has 15 residues. Deletions cut 0 bases from V and 0 bases from J, with 6 bases between. The CDR3: CASSQDTVSNQPQHF. The CDR3 DNA follows: TGTGCCAGCAGCCAAGATACGGTTAGCAATCAGCCCCAGCATTTT.

J is TRBJ2-7 and V is TRBV5-1, with D tentatively TRBD1 (5 bases). Trimming took 2 bases from V and 0 from J, leaving 9 bases between them. This CDR3 comprises 14 residues. Germline values: CDR1 SGHRS, CDR2 YFSETQ. In DNA, the CDR3 is TGCGCCAGCAGCTTTGAGACAGTCTCCTACGAGCAGTACTTC. It is translated as CASSFETVSYEQYF.

The chain combines TRBV10-3 with TRBJ1-1; 8 nucleotides agree with TRBD1. CDR1 and CDR2 (germline): ENHRY, SYGVKD. The CDR3 runs 13 residues. Trimming at V came to 11 bases and at J to 1 base, leaving 6 bases not matched to a gene. The CDR3 reads CAGGQGANTEAFF. As DNA, the CDR3 is TGTGCCGGGGGGCAGGGGGCGAACACTGAAGCTTTCTTT.

This sequence joins TRBV7-2 and TRBJ2-5, with D unresolved. The CDR3 runs to 14 residues. Trimming shortened V by 4 bases and J by 5 bases, and 14 bases separated the two germline ends. Germline V CDR1 and CDR2: SGHTA, FQGNSA. This CDR3 is CASSYSGRPETQYF. The CDR3 nucleotides are TGTGCCAGCAGCTACTCTGGTCGGCCCGAGACCCAGTACTTC.

V usage is TRBV7-6 and J usage is TRBJ2-3; 15 positions match TRBD2. CDR3 length: 16 amino acids. CDR1 SGHVS and CDR2 FNYEAQ come from the germline V gene. J lost 4 bases, V lost 1 base, and 0 bases had no gene match. The CDR3 coding sequence is TGTGCCAGCAGCTTAGGGACTAGCGGGGGGGCAGATACGCAGTATTTT. This encodes CASSLGTSGGADTQYF.